This T cell receptor (beta chain) stems from a study of chemoradiotherapy in HPV16-positive cancers. Study in general: A couple of HPV16-positive patients' cells yielded candidate HPV-specific clones and common motifs.

The method was immunoSEQ multiplex PCR; TCRdb's version includes in-frame clones alone and lacks a portion of them. This table has about 15,000 clones, approximately 89% appearing once. As regards this clone: As yet, its antigen is unknown.

Study-wide results and caveats: Functional assays defining HPV-specific T cells used only a couple of HPV16-positive patients. Non-HPV-specific T cells did not expand in tumors during treatment, whereas candidate HPV-specific clones and E7-related motifs did. HPV-responsive T-cell expansion during chemoradiotherapy was linked to improved recurrence-free survival in HPV16-positive patients.

This CDR3 contains 17 residues. With 0 bases removed from V and 0 bases from J, the gap between germline ends came to 15 bases. CDR1 is GTSNPN, CDR2 SVGIG, per germline (reference sequence). This TCR was sampled from a human donor with HPV-associated anogenital cancer. This sequence joins TRBV30 and TRBJ1-3, with a weak D call TRBD1 (6 bases). The material sequenced was tumor tissue, taken from a patient who underwent chemoradiotherapy. The CDR3 coding sequence is TGTGCCTGGAGTGTACCCCTACAGGGCTTCTCTGGAAACACCATATATTTT. It codes for CAWSVPLQGFSGNTIYF.